A few counts support the clone carrying this TCR beta chain. Its antigen remains unknown. The data were taken from a study of blood T cells in healthy people across ages. Study-wide findings and caveats: Age advanced and TCR beta diversity per million T cells fell, roughly linearly. Diversity estimated from one million T cells was considered an underestimate.

The length of the CDR3 is 15 residues. From germline, CDR1 is SGDLS and CDR2 YYNGEE. The germline V and J ends were trimmed by 3 bases and 3 bases, with 12 bases remaining between them. Then a second PCR, running about 6 to 11 cycles, was carried out with a sample-barcoded 5' primer and a J-beta primer mix. TCRdb used MiXCR to reprocess the 5' RACE reads, holding one entry per CDR3 protein. The table includes about 720,000 distinct CDR3 sequences, around 25% detected once. Every sample yielded at least 6.5 million isolated PBMCs. Another study also made use of these data, one on T cells of mothers and their children. That investigation notes: For each mother, over 9 million TCR beta CDR3 reads were obtained, and for each child, around 3.1 million.

This sequence joins TRBV9 and TRBJ1-4; the D gene is possibly TRBD1 (5 bases). The sequence was obtained from a boy aged 5-17 years in good health. The material sequenced was blood. CDR3 nucleotide sequence: TGTGCCAGCAGCGGTGGGGCAGGCCCTAATGAAAAACTGTTTTTT. It codes for CASSGGAGPNEKLFF.